Listed below are T cell receptor beta chains from one sample, sequenced in a study of cytomegalovirus exposure and HLA in healthy donors. Only in-frame clones appear in the TCRdb table, and some are missing; sequencing was by immunoSEQ multiplex PCR. The sample totals 55,000 to 85,000 clones. Sequencing used PBMCs. Every receptor here comes from a female donor in good health and CMV-seropositive. Both conserved end residues are part of each CDR3. The order of the fields is D gene, V gene, J gene, CDR3 DNA, CDR3 protein. A D gene is named only where the DNA matches it firmly.

TRBD1	TRBV5-1	TRBJ1-4	TGCGCCAGCAGCTTGAAGACCGGGACAGGGAGCGAAAAACTGTTTTTT	CASSLKTGTGSEKLFF
-	TRBV20-1	TRBJ2-5	TGCAGTGCTAGGGTGAGGGAGCAGTACTTC	CSARVREQYF
-	TRBV18	TRBJ1-4	TGTGCCAGCTCACCATCGAGGGCTGAAAAACTGTTTTTT	CASSPSRAEKLFF
TRBD1	TRBV28	TRBJ2-7	TGTGCCAGCAGTCCCCGGGACAGGAATCCCGCCTACGAGCAGTACTTC	CASSPRDRNPAYEQYF
TRBD2	TRBV9	TRBJ2-7	TGTGCCAGCAGCGTAGGACTAGCGGGGAGCGAGGGGCAGTACTTC	CASSVGLAGSEGQYF
-	TRBV21-1	TRBJ1-4	TGTGCCAGCAGCAAAAGATCGACAGGGAGGTTTAGCGAAAAACTGTTTTTT	CASSKRSTGRFSEKLFF
TRBD2	TRBV28	TRBJ2-7	TGTGCCAGCTCCTTAAATAGCGGGAGCGCGTACGAGCAGTACTTC	CASSLNSGSAYEQYF
-	TRBV19	TRBJ2-3	TGTGCCAGTAGTATAGCTCTAACAGATACGCAGTATTTT	CASSIALTDTQYF
-	TRBV16	TRBJ1-1	TGTGCCAGCAGCCAATCGAGGCCAAACACTGAAGCTTTCTTT	CASSQSRPNTEAFF
TRBD1	TRBV2	TRBJ1-1	TGTGCCAGCGGCAGGGACAGCCTGAACACTGAAGCTTTCTTT	CASGRDSLNTEAFF
-	TRBV6-1	TRBJ2-2	TGTGCCAGCAGGTCGGGACTGCTGCCCGGGGAGCTGTTTTTT	CASRSGLLPGELFF
TRBD1	TRBV5-1	TRBJ1-6	TGCGCCAGCAGCCAGGGGGACAGCTCCTATAATTCACCCCTCCACTTT	CASSQGDSSYNSPLHF
TRBD1	TRBV19	TRBJ1-5	TGTGCCAGTAGTAACGACAGGGGGAGTCAGCCCCAGCATTTT	CASSNDRGSQPQHF
TRBD1	TRBV18	TRBJ2-5	TGTGCCAGCTCACCGGACAGGGGCAAAGAGACCCAGTACTTC	CASSPDRGKETQYF
-	TRBV27	TRBJ2-7	TGTGCCAGCAGAGGGAGCAGAGAGCAGTACTTC	CASRGSREQYF
TRBD2	TRBV4-2	TRBJ2-2	TGTGCCAGCAGCCCTACTAGCGGGGAGAACACCGGGGAGCTGTTTTTT	CASSPTSGENTGELFF
-	TRBV2	TRBJ1-5	TGTGCCAGCAGACCACGGGAAAATCAGCCCCAGCATTTT	CASRPRENQPQHF
TRBD1	TRBV15	TRBJ2-2	TGTGCCACCAGCAGAGGCCCAGGGGGCAGCACCGGGGAGCTGTTTTTT	CATSRGPGGSTGELFF
-	TRBV29-1	TRBJ1-5	TGCAGCGTTGCGCCGGGTATCAATCAGCCCCAGCATTTT	CSVAPGINQPQHF